The 17 T cell receptor beta chains listed next were all sequenced from one sample in a study of T cells in localized non-small cell lung cancer. Generated by immunoSEQ multiplex PCR, the TCRdb table keeps only in-frame clones and is missing some. This sample carries fewer than 90,000 clones, over 70% of them seen once, and the ten largest clones take about 19%. Sequenced here: PBMCs, sampled before any cancer treatment. These receptors all stem from a man aged 40 to 70 with stage II squamous cell lung carcinoma.

This clone was seen more than once but under ten times. The chain uses TRBV7-2 and TRBJ1-4, with unresolved D. Trimming removed 1 base from V and 4 bases from J, with 10 bases in between. This CDR3 contains 15 residues. CDR1 and CDR2 (germline): SGHTA, FQGNSA. The CDR3 spells CASSLGSGFNEKLFF. CDR3 DNA sequence: TGTGCCAGCAGCTTAGGCTCTGGCTTTAATGAAAAACTGTTTTTT. The full variable domain, completed using reference TRBV7-2 and TRBJ1-4, is GAGVSQSPSNKVTEKGKDVELRCDPISGHTALYWYRQSLGQGLEFLIYFQGNSAPDKSGLPSDRFSAERTGGSVSTLTIQRTQQEDSAVYLCASSLGSGFNEKLFFGSGTQLSVL.

This clone was counted at least ten times. The chain combines TRBV30 with TRBJ1-2; D call uncertain. There are 14 residues in the CDR3. Germline V gives CDR1 GTSNPN, CDR2 SVGIG (reference sequence). V was shortened by 0 bases and J by 7 bases, with 15 bases between the two germline ends. For the CDR3, the DNA is TGTGCCTGGAGTGTATCGGAGGAGGTGGGTGGCTACACCTTC. The encoded protein is CAWSVSEEVGGYTF.

The chain has TRBV28 and TRBJ1-2; 7 bases are shared with TRBD1. Germline V gives CDR1 MDHEN, CDR2 SYDVKM. V lost 8 bases to trimming and J lost 4 bases; unmatched junction nucleotides: 16. There are 16 residues in the CDR3. In nucleotides, the CDR3 is TGTGCCAGCCAGCTCGTCGAGGGGGCCGCCTTCTATGGCTACACCTTC. This sequence encodes CASQLVEGAAFYGYTF.

The CDR3 DNA reads as TGTGCCAGCAGCTTTGAGGACAGGGCCTCCGAGCAGTACTTC. Its protein product is CASSFEDRASEQYF. This rearrangement joins TRBV7-9 to TRBJ2-7; TRBD1 agrees at 8 bases. The V gene end was trimmed by 3 bases and the J gene end by 6 bases; junction bases not matched to a gene: 7. The length of the CDR3 is 14 residues. Germline lookup yields CDR1 SEHNR and CDR2 FQNEAQ (reference sequence).

The chain links TRBV4-3 to TRBJ2-2, with D perhaps matching TRBD1 (6 bases). V lost 0 bases, J lost 3 bases, and 14 bases lay in between. CDR3 length: 17 residues. Germline CDR1 reads LGHNA; CDR2 reads YSLEER. The CDR3 sequence: CASSQDVRGAYTGELFF. CDR3 DNA: TGCGCCAGCAGCCAAGATGTCAGGGGCGCTTACACCGGGGAGCTGTTTTTT.

This clone was observed once. The rearrangement joins TRBV5-5 to TRBJ1-6; D is ambiguous. The germline V gene has CDR1 SGHKS and CDR2 YYEKEE (reference sequence). The V end was cut by 0 bases, the J end by 7 bases, with 5 bases between. The CDR3 totals 13 residues. The CDR3 DNA sequence: TGTGCCAGCAGCTTGGTCAGGAATTCACCCCTCCACTTT. This gives the protein CASSLVRNSPLHF.

This rearrangement joins TRBV11-2 to TRBJ2-1; TRBD2 matches 7 bases. The germline CDR1 and CDR2 sequences are SGHAT and FQNNGV. The ends lost 8 bases at V and 9 bases at J; junction bases unmatched: 10. There are 13 residues in the CDR3. CDR3 bases: TGTGCCAGCTCTGCCGGTGGGGGGGGTGAGCAGTTCTTC. Translation gives CASSAGGGGEQFF. Together with reference TRBV11-2 and TRBJ2-1, the CDR3 gives the full variable domain: EAGVAQSPRYKIIEKRQSVAFWCNPISGHATLYWYQQILGQGPKLLIQFQNNGVVDDSQLPKDRFSAERLKGVDSTLKIQPAKLEDSAVYLCASSAGGGGEQFFGPGTRLTVL.

This clone has just a few counts. The chain couples TRBV18 to TRBJ1-1, with D tentatively TRBD1 (6 bases). The CDR3 is made up of 13 amino acids. V was shortened by 5 bases and J by 1 base, with 8 bases between the two germline ends. Germline V gene data show CDR1 as KGHSH and CDR2 as LQKENI. CDR3 in amino acids: CASSTGRNTEAFF. The DNA for the CDR3 is TGTGCCAGCTCAACAGGGAGGAACACTGAAGCTTTCTTT. Complete variable domain (other parts from reference TRBV18 and TRBJ1-1): NAGVMQNPRHLVRRRGQEARLRCSPMKGHSHVYWYRQLPEEGLKFMVYLQKENIIDESGMPKERFSAEFPKEGPSILRIQQVVRGDSAAYFCASSTGRNTEAFFGQGTRLTVV.

The CDR3 spells CASSRSRDSRNSPLHF. The CDR3 DNA reads as TGCGCCAGCAGCCGATCCCGGGACTCACGTAATTCACCCCTCCACTTT. The chain combines TRBV4-3 with TRBJ1-6; possibly TRBD1 for D (5 bases). From germline, CDR1 is LGHNA and CDR2 YSLEER. The CDR3 extends over 16 amino acids. Trimming left V 4 bases short and J 6 bases short, with 16 bases between.

The gene calls are TRBV9 and TRBJ2-5; D is perhaps TRBD1 (6 bases). Per germline, CDR1 SGDLS and CDR2 YYNGEE. With 6 bases removed from V and 5 bases from J, the gap between germline ends came to 23 bases. CDR3 length: 16 residues. CDR3 loop: CASTQGRAATGETQYF. DNA of the CDR3: TGTGCCAGCACTCAGGGGCGGGCCGCGACCGGGGAGACCCAGTACTTC.

The DNA for the CDR3 is TGTGCCACCTCCGACCGGGGACCCTACGAGCAGTACTTC. Its protein is CATSDRGPYEQYF. The chain carries TRBV6-5 and TRBJ2-7, with D possibly called TRBD1 or TRBD2 (5 bases each). This CDR3 is built from 13 residues. Germline CDR1 reads MNHEY; CDR2 reads SVGAGI. Between the trimmed V and J ends, which lost 10 bases and 2 bases, there was a span of 15 bases.

This chain connects TRBV9 to TRBJ2-2; D is possibly TRBD1 or TRBD2 (6 bases each). The V gene lost 4 bases and the J gene lost 1 base, with 14 bases spanning the gap. This CDR3 has 16 residues. CDR1 is SGDLS, CDR2 YYNGEE, per germline. CDR3 amino acids: CASSSGGTWNTGELFF. CDR3 nucleotides: TGTGCCAGCAGCAGTGGAGGGACATGGAACACCGGGGAGCTGTTTTTT.

This chain links TRBV9 with TRBJ2-5; 8 bases line up with TRBD2. The germline V gene encodes CDR1 SGDLS and CDR2 YYNGEE. J lost 2 bases, V lost 0 bases, and 12 bases had no gene match. The CDR3 is 18 amino acids. In nucleotides, the CDR3 is TGTGCCAGCAGCGTAGGATCCGGCGTAGCGGGGCCTCAAGAGACCCAGTACTTC. Translation: CASSVGSGVAGPQETQYF.

The chain employs TRBV19 and TRBJ2-5, with TRBD2 matching over 15 bases. V lost 5 bases and J lost 0; bases outside the gene matches: 7. CDR3 size: 18 residues. Per the germline V gene, CDR1 is LNHDA and CDR2 is SQIVND (reference sequence). The CDR3 sequence is CASSAKGLAGGYQETQYF. The CDR3 region has the DNA TGTGCCAGTAGTGCCAAGGGACTAGCGGGAGGATACCAAGAGACCCAGTACTTC.

The chain couples TRBV9 to TRBJ1-1; 10 bases align to TRBD1. Germline trimming cut 4 bases from V and 0 bases from J; bases unmatched to any gene: 6. Germline CDR1 reads SGDLS; CDR2 reads YYNGEE. The CDR3 runs to 16 residues. The CDR3 nucleotides read TGTGCCAGCAGCCAGGGGACAGGGGCTATGAACACTGAAGCTTTCTTT. Translation gives CASSQGTGAMNTEAFF.

The rearrangement uses TRBV5-6 and TRBJ1-6, with a possible D match to TRBD1 (5 bases). Germline V gene data show CDR1 as SGHDT and CDR2 as YYEEEE. The CDR3 is 14 amino acids. Trimming pared 0 bases from V and 4 bases from J, leaving 5 bases between. CDR3 DNA: TGTGCCAGCAGCTTGGGACAGTATAATTCACCCCTCCACTTT. It encodes CASSLGQYNSPLHF.

This clone was counted a few times. The chain combines TRBV2 with TRBJ1-1; D is ambiguous. This CDR3 region has 13 residues. Trimming left V 8 bases short and J 0 bases short, with 10 bases between. Germline-derived CDR1 and CDR2 are SNHLY and FYNNEI. The CDR3 DNA reads as TGTGCCAGCGTCTTAGCAATGAACACTGAAGCTTTCTTT. This encodes CASVLAMNTEAFF.